A single T cell receptor beta chain is shown here with its context. The data were obtained in a study of blood T cell repertoires in COVID-19. Study overall: Donors in the United States, Italy and Spain gave samples during acute or convalescent COVID-19. T cells, B-cell-depleted T cells, or PBMCs provided the cDNA or gDNA that served as material.

J gave up 4 bases and V 0 bases, and 3 bases lay outside the gene matches. The CDR3 covers 13 residues. Germline V lookup: CDR1 SQVTM, CDR2 ANQGSEA. Authors' methods: Researchers report that nucleated cell counts were estimated from reference gene primer amplification. Clones were read by immunoSEQ multiplex PCR, and TCRdb kept only the in-frame ones, dropping some. V and J calls and clone size come straight from that table; D and trimming were deduced from the DNA. The sample records a few hundred thousand clones, about 83% being singletons. This rearrangement joins TRBV29-1 to TRBJ2-7; 7 bases fit TRBD2. The origin of this receptor is a woman in her forties or fifties with acute or convalescent COVID-19. Sequenced: peripheral blood. The CDR3 here is CSVEEPGGYEQYF. The CDR3 region has the DNA TGCAGCGTTGAAGAGCCGGGGGGTTACGAGCAGTACTTC.